The clone carrying this T cell receptor beta chain was detected ten times or more. Together with thyroid ultrasound, orbital computed tomography, serum thyroxine and TRAb, clinical symptoms were used for diagnoses. These data originate in a study of T cells in Graves' hyperthyroidism and ophthalmopathy. RNA transcripts gave rise to amplified TCR beta CDR3 regions. HTBI primers drove first-round RT-PCR of the TCR CDR3. TCRdb ran MiXCR on the multiplex PCR reads and lists one entry per CDR3 protein. Of about 530,000 distinct CDR3 sequences in the sample, 17% were seen once. With 6 bases clipped from V and 5 bases from J, the junction kept 6 bases outside the gene matches. CDR3 length: 14 amino acids. Germline V lookup: CDR1 MNHEY, CDR2 SVGEGT.

Material for sequencing was blood. This clonotype originated in a woman in her late teens or twenties with Graves' ophthalmopathy. The chain combines TRBV6-2 or TRBV6-3 with TRBJ2-2; 7 bases fit TRBD1. Here the CDR3 DNA reads TGTGCCAGCAGGGATCAGGGGGAGACCGGGGAGCTGTTTTTT. Translation gives CASRDQGETGELFF.